This T cell receptor beta chain was recovered during a study of blood T cell repertoires in COVID-19. Study overall: Samples taken during acute and convalescent COVID-19 were collected in the United States, Italy and Spain. Nucleic acid was either cDNA or gDNA, and it came from T cells, B-cell-depleted T cells, or PBMCs.

Researchers sorted participants into cohorts using their self-reported clinical history. The CDR3 extends over 13 amino acids. From germline, CDR1 is SGHTS and CDR2 YDEGEE. V was pared by 4 bases and J by 4 bases, with 9 bases between. In the study's own analysis: Estimated nucleated cell counts came from reference gene primer amplification. Sequenced by immunoSEQ multiplex PCR; TCRdb stores in-frame clones only, minus some. V and J calls and clone size are those listed in that table; D and trimming were worked out from the DNA. This table holds 250,000 to 350,000 clones, 88% found once. The TCR originated in a woman between 45 and 60 years old who had recovered from COVID-19. The chain is built from TRBV5-8 and TRBJ1-5, with D perhaps matching TRBD1 (6 bases). Sequenced material: PBMCs or T cells enriched from blood (not recorded which). Here the CDR3 reads CASSNRANQPQHF. The CDR3 DNA reads TGTGCCAGCAGCAACAGGGCAAATCAGCCCCAGCATTTT.